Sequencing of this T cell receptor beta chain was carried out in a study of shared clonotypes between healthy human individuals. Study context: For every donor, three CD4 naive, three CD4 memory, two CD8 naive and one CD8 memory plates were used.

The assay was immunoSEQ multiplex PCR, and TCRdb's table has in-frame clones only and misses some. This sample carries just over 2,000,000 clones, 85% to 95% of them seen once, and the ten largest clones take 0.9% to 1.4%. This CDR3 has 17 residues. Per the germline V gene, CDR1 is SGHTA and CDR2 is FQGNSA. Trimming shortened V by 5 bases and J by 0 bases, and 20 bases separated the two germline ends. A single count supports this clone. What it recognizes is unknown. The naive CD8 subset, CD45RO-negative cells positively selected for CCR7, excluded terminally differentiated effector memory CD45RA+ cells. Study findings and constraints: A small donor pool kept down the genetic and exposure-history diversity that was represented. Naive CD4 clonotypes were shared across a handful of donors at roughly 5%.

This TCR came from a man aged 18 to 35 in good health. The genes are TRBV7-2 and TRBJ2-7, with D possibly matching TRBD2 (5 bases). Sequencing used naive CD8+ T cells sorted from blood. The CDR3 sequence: CASSTVREGASSYEQYF. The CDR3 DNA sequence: TGTGCCAGCAGCACCGTACGTGAGGGCGCGAGCTCCTACGAGCAGTACTTC.